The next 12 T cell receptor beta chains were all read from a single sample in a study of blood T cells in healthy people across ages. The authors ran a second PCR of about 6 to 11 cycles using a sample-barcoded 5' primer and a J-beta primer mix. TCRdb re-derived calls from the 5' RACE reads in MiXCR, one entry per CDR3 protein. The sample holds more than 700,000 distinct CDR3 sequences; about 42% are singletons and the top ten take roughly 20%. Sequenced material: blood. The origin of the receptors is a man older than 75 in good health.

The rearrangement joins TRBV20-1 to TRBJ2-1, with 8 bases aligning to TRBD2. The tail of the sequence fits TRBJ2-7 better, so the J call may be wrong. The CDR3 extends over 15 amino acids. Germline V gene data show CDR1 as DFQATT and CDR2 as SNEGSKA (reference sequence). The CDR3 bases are TGCAGTGCTAGAGATCCTAGCGGGTCCTACAATGAGCAGTACTTC. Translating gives CSARDPSGSYNEQYF.

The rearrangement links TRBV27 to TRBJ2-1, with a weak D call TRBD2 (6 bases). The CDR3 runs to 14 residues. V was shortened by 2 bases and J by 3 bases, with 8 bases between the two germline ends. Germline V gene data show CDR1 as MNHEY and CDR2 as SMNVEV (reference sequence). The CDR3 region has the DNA TGTGCCAGCAGTTTAGCGGAGGGCTACAATGAGCAGTTCTTC. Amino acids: CASSLAEGYNEQFF.

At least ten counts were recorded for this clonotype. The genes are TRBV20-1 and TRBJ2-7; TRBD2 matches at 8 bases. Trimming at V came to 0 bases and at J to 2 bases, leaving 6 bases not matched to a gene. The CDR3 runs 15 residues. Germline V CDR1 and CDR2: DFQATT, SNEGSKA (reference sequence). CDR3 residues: CSARDPREGTYEQYF. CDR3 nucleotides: TGCAGTGCTAGAGATCCCCGGGAGGGAACCTACGAGCAGTACTTC.

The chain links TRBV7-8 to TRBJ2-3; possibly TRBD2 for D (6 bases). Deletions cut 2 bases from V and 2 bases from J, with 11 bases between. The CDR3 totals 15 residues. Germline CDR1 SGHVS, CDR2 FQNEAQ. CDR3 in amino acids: CASSLLARNTDTQYF. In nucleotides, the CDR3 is TGTGCCAGCAGCTTACTAGCGCGGAACACAGATACGCAGTATTTT. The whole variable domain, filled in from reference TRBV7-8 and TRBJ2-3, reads GAGVSQSPRYKVAKRGQDVALRCDPISGHVSLFWYQQALGQGPEFLTYFQNEAQLDKSGLPSDRFFAERPEGSVSTLKIQRTQQEDSAVYLCASSLLARNTDTQYFGPGTRLTVL.

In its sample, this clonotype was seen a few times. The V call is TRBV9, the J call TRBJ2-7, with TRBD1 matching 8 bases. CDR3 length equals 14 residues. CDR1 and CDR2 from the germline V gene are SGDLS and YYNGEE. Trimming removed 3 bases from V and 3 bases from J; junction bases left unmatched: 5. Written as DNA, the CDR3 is TGTGCCAGCAGCGGAGGAGGACAGGGCTACGAGCAGTACTTC. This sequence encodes CASSGGGQGYEQYF.

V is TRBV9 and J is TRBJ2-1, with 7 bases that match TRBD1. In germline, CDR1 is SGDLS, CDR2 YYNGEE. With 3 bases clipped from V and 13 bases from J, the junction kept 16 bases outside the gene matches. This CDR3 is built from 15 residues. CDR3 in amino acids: CASSGAGTVSREQFF. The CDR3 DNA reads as TGTGCCAGCAGCGGAGCCGGGACAGTCTCTCGTGAACAGTTCTTC. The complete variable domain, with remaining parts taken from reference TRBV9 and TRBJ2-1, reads DSGVTQTPKHLITATGQRVTLRCSPRSGDLSVYWYQQSLDQGLQFLIQYYNGEERAKGNILERFSAQQFPDLHSELNLSSLELGDSALYFCASSGAGTVSREQFFGPGTRLTVL.

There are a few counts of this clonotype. CDR3 amino acids: CATSDPQRVNEQYF. In DNA form, the CDR3 reads TGTGCCACCAGTGATCCACAACGGGTGAATGAGCAGTACTTC. V and J are TRBV24-1 and TRBJ2-5; unclear D gene. Trimming took off 3 bases at V and 11 bases at J, with 18 bases between the two ends. CDR1 and CDR2 (germline): KGHDR, SFDVKD. The CDR3 has 14 residues.

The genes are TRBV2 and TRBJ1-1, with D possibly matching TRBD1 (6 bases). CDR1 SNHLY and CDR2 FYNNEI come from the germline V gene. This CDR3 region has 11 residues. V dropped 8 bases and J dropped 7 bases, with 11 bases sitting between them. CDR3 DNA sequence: TGTGCCAGCGTAGAGGACAGTGAAGCTTTCTTT. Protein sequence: CASVEDSEAFF.

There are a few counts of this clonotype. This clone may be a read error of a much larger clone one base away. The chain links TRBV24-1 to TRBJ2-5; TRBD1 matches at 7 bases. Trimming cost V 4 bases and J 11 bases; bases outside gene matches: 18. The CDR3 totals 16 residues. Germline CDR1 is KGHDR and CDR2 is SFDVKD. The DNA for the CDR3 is TGTGCCACCAGTGACTCAGGGGGTCAGGCGCGCAATGAGCAGTACTTC. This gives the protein CATSDSGGQARNEQYF.

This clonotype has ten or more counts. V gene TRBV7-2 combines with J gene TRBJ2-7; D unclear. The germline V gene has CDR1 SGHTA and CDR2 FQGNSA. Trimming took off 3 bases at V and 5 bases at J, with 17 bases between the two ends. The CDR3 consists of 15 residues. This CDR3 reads CASSLESSRTHEQYF. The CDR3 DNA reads TGTGCCAGCAGCTTGGAGTCTTCACGTACCCACGAGCAGTACTTC. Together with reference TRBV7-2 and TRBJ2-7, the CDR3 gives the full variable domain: GAGVSQSPSNKVTEKGKDVELRCDPISGHTALYWYRQSLGQGLEFLIYFQGNSAPDKSGLPSDRFSAERTGGSVSTLTIQRTQQEDSAVYLCASSLESSRTHEQYFGPGTRLTVT.

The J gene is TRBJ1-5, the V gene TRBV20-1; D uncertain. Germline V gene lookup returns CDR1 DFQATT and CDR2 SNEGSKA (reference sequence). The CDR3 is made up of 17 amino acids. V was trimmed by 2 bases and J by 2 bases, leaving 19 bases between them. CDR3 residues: CSARWEVGSLGNQPQHF. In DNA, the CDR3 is TGCAGTGCTAGATGGGAAGTGGGGTCCTTGGGCAATCAGCCCCAGCATTTT.

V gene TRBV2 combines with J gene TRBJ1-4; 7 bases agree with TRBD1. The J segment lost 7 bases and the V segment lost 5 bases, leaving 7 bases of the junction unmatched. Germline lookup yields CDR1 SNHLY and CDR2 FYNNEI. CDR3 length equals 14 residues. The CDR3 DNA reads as TGTGCCAGCAGTCGACAGGGAGGACCTGAAAAACTGTTTTTT. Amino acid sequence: CASSRQGGPEKLFF.